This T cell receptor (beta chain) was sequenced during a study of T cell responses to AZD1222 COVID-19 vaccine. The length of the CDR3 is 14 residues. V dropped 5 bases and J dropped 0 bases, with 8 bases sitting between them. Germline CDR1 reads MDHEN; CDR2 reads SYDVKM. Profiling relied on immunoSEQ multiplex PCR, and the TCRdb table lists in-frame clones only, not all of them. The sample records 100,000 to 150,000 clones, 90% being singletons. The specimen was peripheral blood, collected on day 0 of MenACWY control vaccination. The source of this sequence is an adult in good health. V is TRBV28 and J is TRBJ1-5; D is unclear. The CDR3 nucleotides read TGTGCCAGCAGTCGGGATTATAGCAATCAGCCCCAGCATTTT. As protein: CASSRDYSNQPQHF. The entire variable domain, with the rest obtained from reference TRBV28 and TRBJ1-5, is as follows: DVKVTQSSRYLVKRTGEKVFLECVQDMDHENMFWYRQDPGLGLRLIYFSYDVKMKEKGDIPEGYSVSREKKERFSLILESASTNQTSMYLCASSRDYSNQPQHFGDGTRLSIL.